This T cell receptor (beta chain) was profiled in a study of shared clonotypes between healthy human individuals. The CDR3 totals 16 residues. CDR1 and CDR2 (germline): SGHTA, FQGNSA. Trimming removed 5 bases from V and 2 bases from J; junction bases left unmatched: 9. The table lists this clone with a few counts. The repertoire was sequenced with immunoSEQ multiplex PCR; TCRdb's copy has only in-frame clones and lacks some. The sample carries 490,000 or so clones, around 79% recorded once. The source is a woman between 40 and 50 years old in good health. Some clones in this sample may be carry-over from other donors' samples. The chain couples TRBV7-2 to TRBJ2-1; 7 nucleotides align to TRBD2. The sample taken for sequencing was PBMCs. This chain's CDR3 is CASSDRTRGPYNEQFF. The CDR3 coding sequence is TGTGCCAGCAGCGATCGGACTAGAGGGCCCTACAATGAGCAGTTCTTC.